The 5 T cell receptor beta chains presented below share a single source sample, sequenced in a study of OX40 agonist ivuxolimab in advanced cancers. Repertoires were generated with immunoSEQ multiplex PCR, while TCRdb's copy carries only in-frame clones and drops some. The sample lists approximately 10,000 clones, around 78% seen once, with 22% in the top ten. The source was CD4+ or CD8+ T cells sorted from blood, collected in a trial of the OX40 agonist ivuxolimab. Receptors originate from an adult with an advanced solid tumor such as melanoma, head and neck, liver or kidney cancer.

CDR3 in DNA: TGTGCCAGCAGCTCCCGGGTTGCGGCCTTTCAAGAGACCCAGTACTTC. This translates into CASSSRVAAFQETQYF. This chain connects TRBV13 to TRBJ2-5; D gene ambiguous. V was pared by 4 bases and J by 2 bases, with 17 bases between. Looked up from germline, CDR1 is PRHDT and CDR2 is FYEKMQ (reference sequence). The length of the CDR3 is 16 residues.

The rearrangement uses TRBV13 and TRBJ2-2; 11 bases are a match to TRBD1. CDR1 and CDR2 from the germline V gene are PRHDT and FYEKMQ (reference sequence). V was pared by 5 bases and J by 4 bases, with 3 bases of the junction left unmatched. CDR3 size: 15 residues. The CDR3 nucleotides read TGTGCCAGCAGCGGACAGGGGGCTTTCACCGGGGAGCTGTTTTTT. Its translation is CASSGQGAFTGELFF. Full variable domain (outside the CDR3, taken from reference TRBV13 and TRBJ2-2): AAGVIQSPRHLIKEKRETATLKCYPIPRHDTVYWYQQGPGQDPQFLISFYEKMQSDKGSIPDRFSAQQFSDYHSELNMSSLELGDSALYFCASSGQGAFTGELFFGEGSRLTVL.

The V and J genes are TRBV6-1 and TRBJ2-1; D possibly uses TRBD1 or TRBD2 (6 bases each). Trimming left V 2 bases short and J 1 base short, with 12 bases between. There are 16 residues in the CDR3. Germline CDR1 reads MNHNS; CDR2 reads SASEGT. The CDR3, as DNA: TGTGCCAGCAGTGAACTCAGGGGAGGATCCTACAATGAGCAGTTCTTC. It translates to CASSELRGGSYNEQFF.

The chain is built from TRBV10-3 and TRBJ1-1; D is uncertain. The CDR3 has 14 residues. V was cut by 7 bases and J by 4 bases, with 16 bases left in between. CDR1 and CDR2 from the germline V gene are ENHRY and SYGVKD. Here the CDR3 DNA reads TGTGCCATCAACGACGAGGTGGAGAGCACTGAAGCTTTCTTT. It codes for CAINDEVESTEAFF.

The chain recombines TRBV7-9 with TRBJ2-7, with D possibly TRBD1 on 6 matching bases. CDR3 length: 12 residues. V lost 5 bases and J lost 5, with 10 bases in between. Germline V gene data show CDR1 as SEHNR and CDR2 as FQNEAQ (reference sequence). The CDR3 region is CASSSRGHEQYF. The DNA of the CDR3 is TGTGCCAGCAGCAGCAGGGGCCACGAGCAGTACTTC.